The 16 T cell receptor beta chains below were found in one sample sequenced in a study of blood T cell repertoires in COVID-19. Sequenced by immunoSEQ multiplex PCR; TCRdb stores in-frame clones only, minus some. The table has about 120,000 clones, over 75% seen once. The sample was peripheral blood. These receptors were taken from a man aged 30 to 39 with COVID-19, enrolled during active disease.

The V gene is TRBV30, the J gene TRBJ1-6; D unresolved. The germline gives CDR1 GTSNPN, CDR2 SVGIG (reference sequence). V was shortened by 2 bases and J by 7 bases, with 18 bases between the two germline ends. CDR3 size: 16 residues. Here the CDR3 reads CAWSIPREPRNSPLHF. As DNA, the CDR3 is TGTGCCTGGAGTATTCCCCGGGAACCAAGGAATTCACCCCTCCACTTT.

V and J are TRBV2 and TRBJ1-5, with D unclear. Trimming took 5 bases from V and 5 from J, leaving 13 bases between them. This CDR3 spans 14 amino acids. Germline assignment: CDR1 SNHLY and CDR2 FYNNEI. This CDR3 reads CASSTVRADQPQHF. The CDR3 region has the DNA TGTGCCAGCAGTACGGTCAGAGCGGATCAGCCCCAGCATTTT.

The chain uses TRBV27 and TRBJ1-1; D gene uncertain. The CDR3 has 15 residues. V was clipped by 4 bases and J by 4 bases, with 16 bases between them. Per germline, CDR1 MNHEY and CDR2 SMNVEV (reference sequence). The CDR3 sequence: CASSSNGEPSTEAFF. The CDR3 region has the DNA TGTGCCAGCAGTTCCAATGGGGAGCCGAGCACTGAAGCTTTCTTT.

This clone was detected a few times. This chain links TRBV9 with TRBJ1-3, with D uncertain. V lost 7 bases, J lost 7 bases, and 9 bases lay in between. The CDR3 contains 11 residues. Germline V gives CDR1 SGDLS, CDR2 YYNGEE. CDR3: CASAGGNTIYF. CDR3 sequence (DNA): TGTGCCAGCGCCGGAGGGAACACCATATATTTT.

V is TRBV7-6 and J is TRBJ1-2; TRBD1 aligns across 10 bases. The germline V gene encodes CDR1 SGHVS and CDR2 FNYEAQ. CDR3 length: 17 amino acids. V shed 5 bases and J 1 base; nucleotides not matched to a gene: 10. The CDR3 nucleotides are TGTGCCAGCAGCCCATCCGGGACAGGGGCTTATAACTATGGCTACACCTTC. Protein product: CASSPSGTGAYNYGYTF.

The V call is TRBV4-3, the J call TRBJ1-2; D not certain. The CDR3 covers 13 residues. Per the germline V gene, CDR1 is LGHNA and CDR2 is YSLEER. The V gene lost 4 bases and the J gene lost 5 bases, with 11 bases spanning the gap. This chain's CDR3 is CASSLARGYGYTF. CDR3 coding DNA: TGCGCCAGCAGCCTAGCGCGGGGTTATGGCTACACCTTC.

This sequence joins TRBV4-3 and TRBJ2-7; D may be TRBD2 (7 bases). There are 15 residues in the CDR3. CDR1 LGHNA and CDR2 YSLEER come from the germline V gene. Trimming left V 0 bases short and J 2 bases short, with 11 bases between. This CDR3 reads CASSQDAGATYEQYF. In DNA, the CDR3 is TGCGCCAGCAGCCAAGACGCGGGGGCTACCTACGAGCAGTACTTC.

The J gene is TRBJ2-5, the V gene TRBV24-1; 8 bases match TRBD1. This CDR3 contains 14 residues. Germline CDR1 is KGHDR and CDR2 is SFDVKD. The V gene end was trimmed by 5 bases and the J gene end by 5 bases; junction bases not matched to a gene: 6. The CDR3 DNA reads TGTGCCACCAGTGCAGGACAGGGTGTGGAGACCCAGTACTTC. Its protein product is CATSAGQGVETQYF.

This sequence joins TRBV29-1 and TRBJ2-7; D might be TRBD1 (5 bases). Trimming removed 2 bases at V and 3 bases at J, with 14 bases between. Germline CDR1 is SQVTM and CDR2 is ANQGSEA. The CDR3 runs 14 residues. The CDR3 is CSVETPGRGYEQYF. The CDR3, as DNA: TGCAGCGTTGAAACACCAGGAAGGGGCTACGAGCAGTACTTC.

The rearrangement uses TRBV5-6 and TRBJ1-2, with D tentatively TRBD1 (6 bases). This CDR3 has 13 residues. Germline CDR1 and CDR2: SGHDT and YYEEEE. V lost 6 bases, J lost 4 bases, and 13 bases lay in between. CDR3 amino acids: CASTRNRAYGYTF. The CDR3 DNA follows: TGTGCCAGCACCAGGAACAGGGCCTATGGCTACACCTTC.

V usage is TRBV18 and J usage is TRBJ2-1, with 9 bases that match TRBD2. V lost 0 bases to trimming and J lost 8 bases; unmatched junction nucleotides: 17. In germline, CDR1 is KGHSH, CDR2 LQKENI. There are 19 residues in the CDR3. The CDR3, as DNA: TGTGCCAGCTCACCACCAACGTCCCAACGGCGGGGGGGCCGCGATGAGCAGTTCTTC. Its protein is CASSPPTSQRRGGRDEQFF.

The chain joins TRBV6-2 or TRBV6-3 to TRBJ2-7; D is perhaps TRBD2 (5 bases). From germline, CDR1 is MNHEY and CDR2 SVGEGT. This CDR3 has 13 amino acids. Trimming pared 4 bases from V and 7 bases from J, leaving 14 bases between. CDR3 sequence (DNA): TGTGCCAGCAGTTGGACCCATGGCGGGGAGCAGTACTTC. Translating it yields CASSWTHGGEQYF.

The chain links TRBV6-5 to TRBJ2-1, with a tentative D call TRBD1 (6 bases). V lost 5 bases and J 12 bases, leaving 11 bases between the germline ends. The V gene's germline CDR1 is MNHEY and CDR2 SVGAGI. This CDR3 has 11 residues. The CDR3 loop is CASSTGSRQFF. The DNA for the CDR3 is TGTGCCAGCAGTACAGGGTCGCGGCAGTTCTTC.

The chain has TRBV5-5 and TRBJ2-5; 10 bases agree with TRBD2. Germline CDR1 reads SGHKS; CDR2 reads YYEKEE (reference sequence). The CDR3 runs 15 residues. With V trimmed by 1 base and J by 5 bases, 5 bases remained unmatched. The CDR3 region has the DNA TGTGCCAGCAGCTTGTCAGGACTAGCGGTGGAGACCCAGTACTTC. It specifies CASSLSGLAVETQYF.

V usage is TRBV12-5 and J usage is TRBJ1-1; D may be TRBD1 (6 bases). Germline CDR1 LGHNT, CDR2 FRNRAP. The CDR3 contains 14 residues. Trimming pared 6 bases from V and 4 bases from J, leaving 15 bases between. This chain's CDR3 is CASGPNRAITEAFF. The CDR3 nucleotides are TGTGCTAGTGGCCCAAACAGGGCGATCACTGAAGCTTTCTTT.

The V call is TRBV27, the J call TRBJ1-1, with D possibly TRBD1 on 5 matching bases. The CDR3 runs to 13 residues. Per germline, CDR1 MNHEY and CDR2 SMNVEV (reference sequence). The ends were cut back, 6 bases at V and 4 bases at J, with 12 bases in the middle. In DNA form, the CDR3 reads TGTGCCAGCAGGAGGGGCGGGGTCACTGAAGCTTTCTTT. This gives the protein CASRRGGVTEAFF.